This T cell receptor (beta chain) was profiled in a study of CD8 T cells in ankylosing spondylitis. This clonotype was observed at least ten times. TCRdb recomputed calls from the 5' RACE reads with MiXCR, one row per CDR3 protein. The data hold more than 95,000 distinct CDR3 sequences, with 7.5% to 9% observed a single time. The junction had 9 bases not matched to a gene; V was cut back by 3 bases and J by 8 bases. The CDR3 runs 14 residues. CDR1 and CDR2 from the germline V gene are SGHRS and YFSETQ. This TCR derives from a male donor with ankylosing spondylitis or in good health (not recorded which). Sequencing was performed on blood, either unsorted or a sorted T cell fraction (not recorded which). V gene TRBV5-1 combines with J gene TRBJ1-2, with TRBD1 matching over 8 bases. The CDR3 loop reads CASSSGDRTKGYTF. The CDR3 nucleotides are TGCGCCAGCAGCTCGGGGGACAGGACTAAGGGCTACACCTTC.